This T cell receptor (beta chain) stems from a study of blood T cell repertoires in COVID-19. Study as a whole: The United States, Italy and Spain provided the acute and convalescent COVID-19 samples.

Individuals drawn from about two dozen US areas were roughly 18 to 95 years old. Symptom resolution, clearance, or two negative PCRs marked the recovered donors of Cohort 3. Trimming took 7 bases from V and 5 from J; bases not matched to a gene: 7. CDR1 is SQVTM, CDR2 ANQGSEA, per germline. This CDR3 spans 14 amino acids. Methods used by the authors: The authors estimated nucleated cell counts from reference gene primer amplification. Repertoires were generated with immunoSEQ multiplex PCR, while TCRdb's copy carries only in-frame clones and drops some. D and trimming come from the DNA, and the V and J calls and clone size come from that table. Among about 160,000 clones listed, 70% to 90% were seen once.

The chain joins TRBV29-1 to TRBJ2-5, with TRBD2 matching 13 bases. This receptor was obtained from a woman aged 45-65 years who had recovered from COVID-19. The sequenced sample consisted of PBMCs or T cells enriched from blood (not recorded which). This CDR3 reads CSATTSGGTETQYF. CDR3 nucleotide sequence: TGCAGCGCCACGACTAGCGGGGGGACTGAGACCCAGTACTTC.